The 11 T cell receptor beta chains reported below all come from one sample, sequenced in a study of T-cell memory formation after mild COVID-19. TCRdb recomputed calls from the 5' RACE reads with MiXCR, one row per CDR3 protein. The sample shows about 270,000 distinct CDR3 sequences, 16% of them seen only once. The sample comprised PBMCs or a T cell subset sorted from them (not recorded which). Source of these receptors: a man between 18 and 29 years old who had mild COVID-19 (a few samples of this study predate the infection). Cell type and time point are not known.

This clonotype was seen once. The chain recombines TRBV28 with TRBJ2-6, with D uncertain. Germline CDR1 and CDR2: MDHEN and SYDVKM. CDR3 size: 17 residues. Trimming shortened V by 1 base and J by 2 bases, and 12 bases separated the two germline ends. CDR3 amino acids: CASSLSSTATGANVLTF. In nucleotides, the CDR3 is TGTGCCAGCAGTTTATCGTCCACAGCAACTGGGGCCAACGTCCTGACTTTC. Supplemented by reference TRBV28 and TRBJ2-6, the full variable domain reads DVKVTQSSRYLVKRTGEKVFLECVQDMDHENMFWYRQDPGLGLRLIYFSYDVKMKEKGDIPEGYSVSREKKERFSLILESASTNQTSMYLCASSLSSTATGANVLTFGAGSRLTVL.

This chain joins TRBV24-1 and TRBJ1-5; 7 nucleotides align to TRBD1. This CDR3 is 13 amino acids long. CDR1 is KGHDR, CDR2 SFDVKD, per germline. V shed 7 bases, J shed 5 bases, and the junction held 4 bases outside the gene matches. DNA of the CDR3: TGTGCCACCAGCGGACAGGTAGATCAGCCCCAGCATTTT. The encoded protein is CATSGQVDQPQHF.

The chain links TRBV7-2 to TRBJ2-2, with 8 nucleotides matching TRBD1. The CDR3 length is 13 residues. The trim removed 4 bases at V and 7 bases at J, leaving 2 bases unmatched. Germline V gives CDR1 SGHTA, CDR2 FQGNSA. Written as DNA, the CDR3 is TGTGCCAGCAGCTCCAGGGGGCGCGGGGAGCTGTTTTTT. Translated: CASSSRGRGELFF.

V and J are TRBV6-5 and TRBJ2-4; 7 nucleotides line up with TRBD2. Germline V lookup: CDR1 MNHEY, CDR2 SVGAGI. V dropped 4 bases and J dropped 9; count of bases not matched to a gene: 12. The length of the CDR3 is 15 residues. The chain's CDR3 is CASSSEGEGETIQYF. The CDR3 DNA reads TGTGCCAGCAGTTCTGAAGGGGAGGGTGAGACCATTCAGTACTTC.

In its sample, this clonotype was seen many times. This chain connects TRBV5-1 to TRBJ2-2, with 7 bases matching TRBD1. The CDR3 runs 15 residues. V lost 4 bases to trimming and J lost 3 bases; unmatched junction nucleotides: 6. Germline CDR1 SGHRS, CDR2 YFSETQ. The CDR3 region is CASSRGQGDTGELFF. CDR3 sequence (DNA): TGCGCCAGCAGCCGGGGCCAGGGGGACACCGGGGAGCTGTTTTTT.

The CDR3 region has the DNA TGTGCTAGTGGCCCGGGAGCCTTCACAGATACGCAGTATTTT. Protein sequence: CASGPGAFTDTQYF. V is TRBV12-5 and J is TRBJ2-3; perhaps TRBD2 as D (6 bases). CDR3 length: 14 residues. The germline V and J ends were trimmed by 6 bases and 2 bases, with 12 bases remaining between them. Germline V gene lookup returns CDR1 LGHNT and CDR2 FRNRAP.

This clonotype was seen ten or more times. The chain has TRBV5-1 and TRBJ2-1, with 11 bases that match TRBD2. The germline CDR1 and CDR2 sequences are SGHRS and YFSETQ. Trimming at V came to 5 bases and at J to 1 base, leaving 5 bases not matched to a gene. This CDR3 has 16 amino acids. CDR3 coding DNA: TGCGCCAGCAGGGCCACTAGCGGGGGTTCCTACAATGAGCAGTTCTTC. This sequence encodes CASRATSGGSYNEQFF. The full variable domain, with the rest looked up from reference TRBV5-1 and TRBJ2-1, is KAGVTQTPRYLIKTRGQQVTLSCSPISGHRSVSWYQQTPGQGLQFLFEYFSETQRNKGNFPGRFSGRQFSNSRSEMNVSTLELGDSALYLCASRATSGGSYNEQFFGPGTRLTVL.

This clonotype was seen more than once but under ten times. V and J are TRBV15 and TRBJ2-2, with a weak D call TRBD2 (6 bases). Germline CDR1 LNHNV, CDR2 YYDKDF (reference sequence). Trimming took off 0 bases at V and 6 bases at J, with 14 bases between the two ends. The CDR3 length is 16 residues. CDR3 protein: CATSRDPGREAGELFF. CDR3 nucleotides: TGTGCCACCAGCAGAGATCCTGGCAGGGAGGCCGGGGAGCTGTTTTTT.

This clonotype was recorded at least ten times. This chain uses TRBV7-9 with TRBJ1-2, with 8 bases lining up with TRBD1. Germline-derived CDR1 and CDR2 are SEHNR and FQNEAQ (reference sequence). Trimming took 3 bases from V and 3 from J; bases not matched to a gene: 3. This CDR3 spans 14 amino acids. DNA for the CDR3: TGTGCCAGCAGCTTTGGACAGGGTGACTATGGCTACACCTTC. Translation gives CASSFGQGDYGYTF.

In this sample, this clonotype turned up many times. This chain joins TRBV7-3 and TRBJ1-1; D remains ambiguous. Trimming left V 5 bases short and J 0 bases short, with 10 bases between. The CDR3 runs 14 residues. From germline, CDR1 is SGHTA and CDR2 FQGTGA. The CDR3 nucleotides read TGTGCCAGCAGCACAAGCAGTATGAACACTGAAGCTTTCTTT. Residues: CASSTSSMNTEAFF.

The chain carries TRBV4-1 and TRBJ2-5; D is unresolved. The germline V gene encodes CDR1 MGHRA and CDR2 YSYEKL. Trimming pared 6 bases from V and 1 base from J, leaving 9 bases between. The CDR3 is made up of 13 amino acids. The CDR3 nucleotides are TGCGCCAGCAGTCGGTCGGCCCAAGAGACCCAGTACTTC. It specifies CASSRSAQETQYF.